This T cell receptor (beta chain) is from a study of OX40 agonist ivuxolimab in advanced cancers. Study in general: With a range of 23 to 79, age averaged roughly 60 years, and around 80% were male. Study-level points and caveats: Mean expanded clone counts were higher in CD8+ than CD4+ T cells. Within 6 weeks, CD4+ and CD8+ blood T cells expanded clonally at 0.1 to 3.0 mg/kg.

Germline values: CDR1 SGHTS, CDR2 YDEGEE. This CDR3 contains 14 residues. The J segment lost 4 bases and the V segment lost 4 bases, leaving 5 bases of the junction unmatched. Sequencing was performed with immunoSEQ multiplex PCR; in TCRdb, only in-frame clones are kept and a portion is missing. The sample contains approximately 89,000 clones, around 90% of which appear only once. About this clone itself: The antigen is unknown.

The gene calls are TRBV5-8 and TRBJ2-1; 7 bases are a match to TRBD1. The receptor comes from an adult with an advanced solid tumor such as melanoma, head and neck, liver or kidney cancer. The source material was CD4+ or CD8+ T cells sorted from blood, sampled in a trial of the OX40 agonist ivuxolimab. The CDR3 bases are TGTGCCAGCAGCCCAAACAGGGGATACAATGAGCAGTTCTTC. Amino acid sequence: CASSPNRGYNEQFF.